This passage covers 21 T cell receptor beta chains from one sample sequenced in a study of T cells in Graves' hyperthyroidism and ophthalmopathy. RNA transcripts were the template for amplifying TCR beta CDR3 regions. The study used the HTBI primer set for a first-round RT-PCR of the TCR CDR3. MiXCR was run by TCRdb on the multiplex PCR reads, yielding one entry per CDR3 protein. The table lists roughly 280,000 distinct CDR3 sequences, 15% to 20% of them singletons. Sequencing was performed on blood. The receptor source for this set is an older woman with Graves' ophthalmopathy.

The table lists this clonotype with a few counts. The J gene is TRBJ1-6, the V gene TRBV6-2 or TRBV6-3; 7 bases match TRBD1. The V segment lost 5 bases and the J segment 0 bases; nucleotides outside the gene matches: 10. Germline CDR1 and CDR2: MNHEY and SVGEGT. The CDR3 consists of 18 residues. DNA of the CDR3: TGTGCCAGCAGTCCCCCGGACAGGCGGAGCTCCTATAATTCACCCCTCCACTTT. Protein product: CASSPPDRRSSYNSPLHF.

This clonotype was found many times. The chain joins TRBV2 to TRBJ2-1; tentatively, D is TRBD1 (5 bases). V shed 2 bases and J shed 1 base, with 12 bases lying between them. The CDR3 loop spans 16 amino acids. CDR1 is SNHLY and CDR2 is FYNNEI in the germline V gene. This CDR3 reads CASSEYPSGSYNEQFF. The CDR3 nucleotides read TGTGCCAGCAGTGAATATCCGTCAGGGTCCTACAATGAGCAGTTCTTC.

This clonotype has a count of ten or more. The CDR3 protein is CASSPTQGTNYGYTF. For the CDR3, the DNA is TGTGCCAGCAGCCCTACACAGGGGACCAACTATGGCTACACCTTC. The chain employs TRBV12-3 or TRBV12-4 and TRBJ1-2; 7 bases are a match to TRBD1. J lost 2 bases, V lost 6 bases, and 9 bases had no gene match. This CDR3 spans 15 amino acids.

This clonotype was counted a few times. The gene calls are TRBV4-2 and TRBJ1-2; tentatively, D is TRBD1 (5 bases). CDR1 and CDR2 (germline): LGHNA, YNFKEQ. There are 16 residues in the CDR3. V lost 0 bases and J 3 bases, leaving 14 bases between the germline ends. CDR3: CASSQEIQVSYYGYTF. The CDR3 region has the DNA TGTGCCAGCAGCCAAGAGATACAGGTCTCTTACTATGGCTACACCTTC.

The V call is TRBV27, the J call TRBJ2-6; a weak D match, TRBD2 (6 bases). Germline V gives CDR1 MNHEY, CDR2 SMNVEV (reference sequence). Trimming stripped 7 bases from V and 5 bases from J, with 15 bases between. The CDR3 runs 15 residues. The CDR3 DNA sequence: TGTGCCAGCACCCCGAGGAGGGATAGGGCCAACGTCCTGACTTTC. Protein product: CASTPRRDRANVLTF. Full variable domain (outside the CDR3, taken from reference TRBV27 and TRBJ2-6): EAQVTQNPRYLITVTGKKLTVTCSQNMNHEYMSWYRQDPGLGLRQIYYSMNVEVTDKGDVPEGYKVSRKEKRNFPLILESPSPNQTSLYFCASTPRRDRANVLTFGAGSRLTVL.

The chain links TRBV13 to TRBJ2-3; D may be TRBD1 (6 bases). Trimming shortened V by 5 bases and J by 8 bases, and 14 bases separated the two germline ends. Germline V CDR1 and CDR2: PRHDT, FYEKMQ (reference sequence). CDR3 length: 13 amino acids. CDR3: CASSPGTPFTQYF. The DNA of the CDR3 is TGTGCCAGCAGCCCGGGGACACCTTTTACGCAGTATTTT.

This clonotype was observed at least ten times. The V gene is TRBV4-2, the J gene TRBJ1-2; D is possibly TRBD1 (6 bases). V lost 4 bases and J lost 5, with 20 bases in between. CDR3 size: 16 residues. The V gene's germline CDR1 is LGHNA and CDR2 YNFKEQ. The CDR3: CASSREGGGSRYGYTF. CDR3 DNA: TGTGCCAGCAGCCGAGAGGGGGGAGGGAGTAGATATGGCTACACCTTC.

This clonotype was detected only a few times. The chain combines TRBV12-3 or TRBV12-4 with TRBJ2-7; TRBD2 matches 8 bases. V lost 6 bases and J lost 2; bases outside the gene matches: 6. The CDR3 sequence is 14 residues long. The CDR3 DNA reads as TGTGCCAGCAGCCGGGGGGGGGTAGCCTACGAGCAGTACTTC. It translates to CASSRGGVAYEQYF.

This chain joins TRBV4-2 and TRBJ2-1, with 7 bases fitting TRBD2. Germline V gives CDR1 LGHNA, CDR2 YNFKEQ. The ends lost 0 bases at V and 4 bases at J; junction bases unmatched: 6. CDR3 size: 16 residues. The CDR3 DNA reads TGTGCCAGCAGCCAAGATACAGCGGGAAGGTACAATGAGCAGTTCTTC. It specifies CASSQDTAGRYNEQFF.

This clonotype was seen at least ten times. The V gene is TRBV7-9, the J gene TRBJ2-1; 10 bases line up with TRBD2. The CDR3 spans 17 residues. V lost 0 bases and J lost 3; bases outside the gene matches: 5. Per the germline V gene, CDR1 is SEHNR and CDR2 is FQNEAQ (reference sequence). This chain's CDR3 is CASSLAEGLADYNEQFF. The CDR3 DNA follows: TGTGCCAGCAGCTTAGCTGAAGGACTAGCGGACTACAATGAGCAGTTCTTC.

The table lists this clonotype with many counts. The rearrangement links TRBV5-6 to TRBJ2-7, with D tentatively TRBD1 (6 bases). With 5 bases removed from V and 3 bases from J, the gap between germline ends came to 12 bases. Per the germline V gene, CDR1 is SGHDT and CDR2 is YYEEEE. The CDR3 spans 13 residues. The CDR3 here is CASSVGTIYEQYF. The CDR3 DNA reads TGTGCCAGCAGTGTCGGGACAATCTACGAGCAGTACTTC.

This clonotype was seen at least ten times. This chain joins TRBV24-1 and TRBJ2-5, with 8 nucleotides matching TRBD1. Germline V gene lookup returns CDR1 KGHDR and CDR2 SFDVKD. There are 18 residues in the CDR3. The ends lost 1 base at V and 4 bases at J; junction bases unmatched: 13. The DNA of the CDR3 is TGTGCCACCAGTGATTTAGGCCCGGGCCAGGGGGCGCGAGAGACCCAGTACTTC. Its protein product is CATSDLGPGQGARETQYF.

This clonotype has a count of ten or more. This rearrangement joins TRBV18 to TRBJ1-4; D not certain. Trimming stripped 6 bases from V and 0 bases from J, with 14 bases between. The CDR3 has 16 amino acids. CDR1 and CDR2 (germline): KGHSH, LQKENI. For the CDR3, the DNA is TGTGCCAGCTCTCAGGCCTCGGTAGCAACTAATGAAAAACTGTTTTTT. This sequence encodes CASSQASVATNEKLFF.

This clonotype was seen repeatedly, ten times or more. The chain uses TRBV7-9 and TRBJ2-7; the D gene could be TRBD1 or TRBD2 (6 bases each). V gave up 1 base and J gave up 3 bases, with 10 bases separating them. The CDR3 extends over 14 amino acids. Germline CDR1 SEHNR, CDR2 FQNEAQ (reference sequence). The CDR3 sequence: CASSLGGAIYEQYF. In nucleotides, the CDR3 is TGTGCCAGCAGCTTAGGGGGGGCGATCTACGAGCAGTACTTC.

This clonotype was counted ten times or more. The rearrangement links TRBV7-9 to TRBJ2-5; D remains unclear. Trimming removed 4 bases from V and 5 bases from J, with 11 bases in between. Germline V gene lookup returns CDR1 SEHNR and CDR2 FQNEAQ (reference sequence). The CDR3 has 13 residues. In DNA, the CDR3 is TGTGCCAGCAGCTCCACCCCGAGGGAGACCCAGTACTTC. The encoded protein is CASSSTPRETQYF.

This rearrangement joins TRBV7-2 to TRBJ1-4; 9 bases align to TRBD1. The CDR3 runs 18 residues. Per germline, CDR1 SGHTA and CDR2 FQGNSA. The junction had 13 bases not matched to a gene; V was cut back by 4 bases and J by 4 bases. CDR3 bases: TGTGCCAGCAGCTCGAGCCGGGACAGGGTTTTTGGTAATGAAAAACTGTTTTTT. Protein: CASSSSRDRVFGNEKLFF.

This clonotype was seen repeatedly, ten times or more. At one end the junction does not follow the germline gene, possibly because of a read error. This chain uses TRBV5-1 with TRBJ1-1; 7 positions agree with TRBD1. The germline V gene encodes CDR1 SGHRS and CDR2 YFSETQ. CDR3 length: 13 amino acids. In nucleotides, the CDR3 is TGCGCCAGCAGCCTGACAGGGAACGCTGAAGCTTTCTTT. Its protein is CASSLTGNAEAFF.

In its sample, this clonotype was seen many times. The chain couples TRBV20-1 to TRBJ2-2; D remains ambiguous. CDR3 length: 13 residues. Germline V lookup: CDR1 DFQATT, CDR2 SNEGSKA (reference sequence). V was shortened by 3 bases and J by 3 bases, with 8 bases between the two germline ends. The DNA for the CDR3 is TGCAGTGCTAGGAGGTTCGACACCGGGGAGCTGTTTTTT. Its protein product is CSARRFDTGELFF.

This clonotype was observed many times. The chain combines TRBV10-3 with TRBJ2-1; TRBD2 agrees at 9 bases. Germline CDR1 and CDR2: ENHRY and SYGVKD. V lost 6 bases, J lost 0 bases, and 9 bases stayed unmatched. CDR3 size: 17 residues. In DNA form, the CDR3 reads TGTGCCATCAGGGGCACTAGCGGGCCTATCTCCTACAATGAGCAGTTCTTC. Its protein product is CAIRGTSGPISYNEQFF.

The chain employs TRBV12-3 or TRBV12-4 and TRBJ2-3, with D perhaps being TRBD1 or TRBD2 (6 bases each). The V and J ends lost 2 bases and 6 bases respectively, with 21 bases between them. This CDR3 has 17 amino acids. The CDR3 sequence is CASSLSKGVRGTDTQYF. The CDR3 region has the DNA TGTGCCAGCAGTTTATCAAAGGGGGTCCGGGGGACGGATACGCAGTATTTT.

This clonotype occurred many times. The chain carries TRBV28 and TRBJ1-2; D remains ambiguous. Looked up from germline, CDR1 is MDHEN and CDR2 is SYDVKM. V lost 3 bases, J lost 4 bases, and 9 bases lay in between. The CDR3 is 13 amino acids. The CDR3 is CASSFRILYGYTF. Here the CDR3 DNA reads TGTGCCAGCAGTTTCCGGATTCTCTATGGCTACACCTTC.